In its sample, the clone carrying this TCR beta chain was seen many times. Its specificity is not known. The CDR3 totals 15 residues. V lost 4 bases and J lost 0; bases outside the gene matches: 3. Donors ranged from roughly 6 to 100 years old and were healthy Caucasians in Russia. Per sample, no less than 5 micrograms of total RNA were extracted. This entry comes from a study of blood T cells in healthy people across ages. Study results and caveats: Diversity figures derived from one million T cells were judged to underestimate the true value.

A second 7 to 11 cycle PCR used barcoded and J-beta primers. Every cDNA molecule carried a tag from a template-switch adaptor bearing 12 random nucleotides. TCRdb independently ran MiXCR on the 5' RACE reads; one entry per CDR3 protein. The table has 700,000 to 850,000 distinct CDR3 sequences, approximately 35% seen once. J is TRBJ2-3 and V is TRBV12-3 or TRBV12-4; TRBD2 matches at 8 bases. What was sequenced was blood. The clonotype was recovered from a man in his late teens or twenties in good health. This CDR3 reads CASSWRLASTDTQYF. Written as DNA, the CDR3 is TGTGCCAGCAGTTGGCGACTAGCGAGCACAGATACGCAGTATTTT.